Listed below are T cell receptor beta chains from one sample, sequenced in a study of blood T cells in healthy people across ages. TCRdb recomputed calls from the 5' RACE reads with MiXCR, one row per CDR3 protein. The sample lists some 1.1 million distinct CDR3 sequences, 35% to 40% occurring once. Sequenced sample: blood. Source of these receptors: a man younger than 30 in good health. The CDR3 runs from the conserved cysteine through the conserved F or W. The order of the fields is V gene, clone size, J gene, D gene, CDR3 protein, CDR3 DNA. D genes are given only for firm matches. The listing skips clone size in some rows; elsewhere it reads once, few, many or a size class.

TRBV29-1	.	TRBJ1-1	.	CSGGGTNTEAFF	TGCAGCGGGGGCGGGACGAACACTGAAGCTTTCTTT
TRBV6-5	.	TRBJ1-1	TRBD1	CASRPPGTGGLAFF	TGTGCCAGCAGGCCGCCCGGGACAGGGGGCTTAGCTTTCTTT
TRBV20-1	.	TRBJ1-1	.	CSARDWSVYTEAFF	TGCAGTGCTAGAGATTGGTCCGTGTACACTGAAGCTTTCTTT
TRBV2	.	TRBJ2-1	TRBD2	CASSELAGIGNEQFF	TGTGCCAGCAGCGAACTAGCGGGGATTGGCAATGAGCAGTTCTTC
TRBV7-2	.	TRBJ2-3	.	CASRRVAVKADTQYF	TGTGCCAGCAGAAGGGTTGCGGTTAAGGCAGATACGCAGTATTTT
TRBV7-2	few	TRBJ2-1	TRBD2	CASSTAGVLNEQFF	TGTGCCAGCAGCACAGCGGGGGTGTTGAATGAGCAGTTCTTC
TRBV20-1	.	TRBJ2-7	.	CSARGSGDEQYF	TGCAGTGCTAGAGGTTCGGGAGACGAGCAGTACTTC
TRBV10-3	few	TRBJ2-5	.	CAITSPSWAPRETQYF	TGTGCCATCACTAGTCCCTCTTGGGCCCCCAGAGAGACCCAGTACTTC
TRBV15	few	TRBJ1-2	TRBD1	CATSRHRGQGYTF	TGTGCCACCAGCAGACACAGGGGGCAAGGCTACACCTTC
TRBV5-6	many	TRBJ1-1	.	CASSWEGLNVGAFF	TGTGCCAGCAGCTGGGAGGGGCTAAACGTTGGAGCTTTCTTT
TRBV6-2/TRBV6-3	once	TRBJ1-5	.	CASSYSKPREYDQPQHF	TGTGCCAGCAGTTACTCGAAGCCCAGGGAGTATGATCAGCCCCAGCATTTT